One and the same sample provided the 21 T cell receptor beta chains below, sequenced in a study of T cell repertoires in cytomegalovirus infection. TCRdb passed the reads through MiXCR, listing each CDR3 protein once. The table shows approximately 120,000 distinct CDR3 sequences, with roughly 30% occurring only once. Their cognate antigens are unknown. Sequencing was performed on CD8+ T cells from cultured PBMCs, taken from culture after CMV antigen stimulation. Source of these receptors: a human donor in good health (CMV status not recorded). Some clones in this sample may be carry-over from other donors' samples.

The rearrangement joins TRBV7-9 to TRBJ2-4; possible D gene TRBD1, 6 bases. Trimming took 6 bases from V and 6 from J, leaving 18 bases between them. CDR1 is SEHNR and CDR2 is FQNEAQ in the germline V gene (reference sequence). The CDR3 sequence is 15 residues long. The CDR3 is CASSREGERANIQYF. The CDR3 nucleotides read TGTGCCAGCAGTCGTGAGGGGGAAAGGGCAAACATTCAGTACTTC.

This clonotype was detected many times. This chain uses TRBV11-1 with TRBJ2-5, with unresolved D. CDR1 SGHAT and CDR2 FQDESV come from the germline V gene (reference sequence). Trimming left V 5 bases short and J 1 base short, with 17 bases between. The CDR3 is 16 residues long. The CDR3 region has the DNA TGTGCCAGCAGCCCAATTTCCGGACCACTCCAAGAGACCCAGTACTTC. It specifies CASSPISGPLQETQYF.

V usage is TRBV7-6 and J usage is TRBJ1-4; D is ambiguous. CDR1 is SGHVS and CDR2 is FNYEAQ in the germline V gene. V lost 3 bases, J lost 4 bases, and 12 bases lay in between. This CDR3 comprises 15 residues. In nucleotides, the CDR3 is TGTGCCAGCAGCTTGTCGGCCACGATTAATGAAAAACTGTTTTTT. Translation: CASSLSATINEKLFF.

This clonotype was found once. The chain has TRBV24-1 and TRBJ2-3, with D tentatively TRBD1 (6 bases). V shed 0 bases and J shed 5 bases, with 17 bases lying between them. Germline V gene data show CDR1 as KGHDR and CDR2 as SFDVKD. This CDR3 is built from 17 residues. The CDR3 DNA follows: TGTGCCACCAGTGATTTGCAGGCGACAGGCCTCGGAGATACGCAGTATTTT. This codes for CATSDLQATGLGDTQYF.

This clonotype was counted only a few times. V gene TRBV4-2 combines with J gene TRBJ2-2, with 13 bases identical to TRBD2. The junction had 5 bases not matched to a gene; V was cut back by 5 bases and J by 2 bases. The CDR3 loop spans 17 amino acids. Germline lookup yields CDR1 LGHNA and CDR2 YNFKEQ. The CDR3 protein is CASSETSGGQNTGELFF. In DNA, the CDR3 is TGTGCCAGCAGCGAGACTAGCGGGGGGCAAAACACCGGGGAGCTGTTTTTT.

The gene calls are TRBV10-3 and TRBJ2-1, with D hard to call. The CDR3 has 12 residues. Germline lookup yields CDR1 ENHRY and CDR2 SYGVKD. The V and J ends lost 10 bases and 3 bases respectively, with 10 bases between them. The CDR3 region has the DNA TGTGCCACCGTCGTCGGCTACAATGAGCAGTTCTTC. Its translation is CATVVGYNEQFF.

This clonotype was found a few times. J is TRBJ1-4 and V is TRBV7-9, with D perhaps TRBD1 (6 bases). The CDR3 is 15 amino acids. Germline-derived CDR1 and CDR2 are SEHNR and FQNEAQ (reference sequence). V was pared by 0 bases and J by 5 bases, with 10 bases between. The CDR3 DNA is TGTGCCAGCAGCTTAGCACGAGGGGGGAATGAAAAACTGTTTTTT. Its translation: CASSLARGGNEKLFF.

Within the sample, this clonotype is medium-sized. The genes are TRBV7-8 and TRBJ2-5; 12 positions agree with TRBD2. The junction had 2 bases not matched to a gene; V was cut back by 1 base and J by 5 bases. Germline V gene data show CDR1 as SGHVS and CDR2 as FQNEAQ. The CDR3 runs to 15 residues. The DNA for the CDR3 is TGTGCCAGCAGCTTAGGGGGGACTAGCGGGGAGACCCAGTACTTC. Its translation: CASSLGGTSGETQYF.

This clonotype was picked up a small number of times. The J gene is TRBJ1-1, the V gene TRBV7-6; 7 bases are a match to TRBD1. V lost 2 bases and J lost 4; bases outside the gene matches: 10. Germline CDR1 is SGHVS and CDR2 is FNYEAQ. The CDR3 length is 16 residues. The CDR3 reads CASSLHRQGGSTEAFF. The CDR3 nucleotides are TGTGCCAGCAGCTTACACCGACAGGGTGGATCCACTGAAGCTTTCTTT.

The chain carries TRBV11-2 and TRBJ2-1, with 10 bases fitting TRBD1. Germline V gene sequence: CDR1 SGHAT, CDR2 FQNNGV. The V and J ends lost 4 bases and 14 bases, in that order; junction bases with no gene match: 8. This CDR3 has 13 amino acids. The CDR3 coding sequence is TGTGCCAGCAGCTACTTGACAGGGGGCGAAAAGTTCTTC. Its protein is CASSYLTGGEKFF.

Ten or more counts support this clonotype. J is TRBJ2-5 and V is TRBV7-9; 13 nucleotides line up with TRBD2. The trim removed 4 bases at V and 4 bases at J, leaving 9 bases unmatched. The CDR3 runs to 17 residues. Germline CDR1 is SEHNR and CDR2 is FQNEAQ (reference sequence). CDR3 sequence: CASSSMGLAGPSETQYF. The CDR3 coding sequence is TGTGCCAGCAGCTCGATGGGACTAGCGGGGCCATCAGAGACCCAGTACTTC.

The V and J genes are TRBV7-7 and TRBJ2-5, with TRBD2 matching 13 bases. Germline trimming cut 2 bases from V and 0 bases from J; bases unmatched to any gene: 6. CDR3 size: 18 residues. Per the germline V gene, CDR1 is SSHAT and CDR2 is FNYEAQ (reference sequence). CDR3 in amino acids: CASSLRLAGGLYQETQYF. DNA of the CDR3: TGTGCCAGCAGCTTACGACTAGCGGGGGGATTGTACCAAGAGACCCAGTACTTC.

In regard to this clonotype: This may stem from a read error, because a much larger clone lies one nucleotide away. The DNA for the CDR3 is TGTGCCAGCAGCTTATTTAGCGGGGCTTCCTACAATGATCAGTTCTTC. Its translation: CASSLFSGASYNDQFF. The V call is TRBV7-6, the J call TRBJ2-1; 8 nucleotides agree with TRBD2. CDR3 length: 16 amino acids. CDR1 is SGHVS and CDR2 is FNYEAQ in the germline V gene. Full variable domain (outside the CDR3, taken from reference TRBV7-6 and TRBJ2-1): GAGVSQSPRYKVTKRGQDVALRCDPISGHVSLYWYRQALGQGPEFLTYFNYEAQQDKSGLPNDRFSAERPEGSISTLTIQRTEQRDSAMYRCASSLFSGASYNDQFFGPGTRLTVL.

In the case of this clonotype: A much larger clone is a single base away; this may be a read error. V gene TRBV13 combines with J gene TRBJ2-3; 8 nucleotides line up with TRBD1. The V segment lost 6 bases and the J segment 1 base; nucleotides outside the gene matches: 6. This CDR3 region has 15 residues. CDR1 is PRHDT, CDR2 FYEKMQ, per germline (reference sequence). The DNA of the CDR3 is TGTGCCAGCAGGCACGTACAGGGGGGCACAGATACGCAGTATTTT. Protein product: CASRHVQGGTDTQYF.

This clonotype was detected ten times or more. The rearrangement links TRBV12-3 or TRBV12-4 to TRBJ1-1; D gene unclear. CDR3 size: 11 residues. The germline V and J ends were trimmed by 7 bases and 4 bases, with 7 bases remaining between them. The DNA of the CDR3 is TGTGCCAGCACAGGTGCCACTGAAGCTTTCTTT. This translates into CASTGATEAFF.

The chain has TRBV12-3 or TRBV12-4 and TRBJ1-1; possibly TRBD1 for D (6 bases). Trimming took 7 bases from V and 5 from J, leaving 14 bases between them. CDR3 length equals 13 residues. The CDR3 nucleotides are TGTGCCAGCACCCGCGGGGGCGCGACTGAAGCTTTCTTT. Its translation is CASTRGGATEAFF.

This rearrangement joins TRBV2 to TRBJ2-1, with 8 bases fitting TRBD1. Germline lookup yields CDR1 SNHLY and CDR2 FYNNEI. The CDR3 spans 15 residues. The V gene end was trimmed by 7 bases and the J gene end by 6 bases; junction bases not matched to a gene: 11. The CDR3: CASIQQGDVFNEQFF. The DNA of the CDR3 is TGTGCCAGCATTCAACAGGGGGACGTATTCAATGAGCAGTTCTTC. The whole variable domain, remainder taken from reference TRBV2 and TRBJ2-1, is EPEVTQTPSHQVTQMGQEVILRCVPISNHLYFYWYRQILGQKVEFLVSFYNNEISEKSEIFDDQFSVERPDGSNFTLKIRSTKLEDSAMYFCASIQQGDVFNEQFFGPGTRLTVL.

The chain links TRBV2 to TRBJ2-7; 13 bases are shared with TRBD2. This CDR3 has 17 residues. The V and J ends lost 3 bases and 7 bases, in that order; junction bases with no gene match: 12. The germline V gene encodes CDR1 SNHLY and CDR2 FYNNEI. CDR3 sequence (DNA): TGTGCCAGCAGTGATCATCCTAGACTAGCGGGGGGAGCTGAGCAGTACTTC. Residues: CASSDHPRLAGGAEQYF.

This chain joins TRBV14 and TRBJ1-2; no firm D call. This CDR3 has 16 residues. Germline values: CDR1 SGHDN, CDR2 FVKESK. V was cut by 0 bases and J by 2 bases, with 13 bases left in between. The CDR3 here is CASSQDGGMANYGYTF. CDR3 nucleotides: TGTGCCAGCAGCCAAGATGGAGGGATGGCCAACTATGGCTACACCTTC.

The rearrangement uses TRBV9 and TRBJ1-5, with D uncertain. Germline lookup yields CDR1 SGDLS and CDR2 YYNGEE. V was clipped by 4 bases and J by 1 base, with 12 bases between them. This CDR3 region has 15 residues. CDR3 bases: TGTGCCAGCAGCACAGATCCCATGAGCAATCAGCCCCAGCATTTT. It yields the protein CASSTDPMSNQPQHF.

The chain combines TRBV6-2 or TRBV6-3 with TRBJ2-7, with D unclear. This CDR3 has 13 amino acids. The germline V and J ends were trimmed by 2 bases and 4 bases, with 9 bases remaining between them. Per the germline V gene, CDR1 is MNHEY and CDR2 is SVGEGT. The CDR3: CASSYLGLYEQYF. The CDR3 DNA reads as TGTGCCAGCAGTTACCTCGGGTTGTACGAGCAGTACTTC.